The 22 T cell receptor beta chains in this list originate from one sample, sequenced in a study of cytomegalovirus exposure and HLA in healthy donors. The study ran its PCR with 60 Vbeta and 13 Jbeta primers. Profiled with immunoSEQ multiplex PCR; TCRdb holds only in-frame clones, not every one. The sample consists of around 92,000 clones, roughly 80% of them appearing once. The sequencing sample was made of PBMCs. Source of these receptors: a girl aged 2 to 10 in good health and CMV-seropositive.

The chain links TRBV5-1 to TRBJ1-2; TRBD1 agrees at 9 bases. The CDR3 is 15 residues long. Germline loops: CDR1 SGHRS, CDR2 YFSETQ. With 10 bases clipped from V and 1 base from J, the junction kept 11 bases outside the gene matches. The CDR3: CAGGTGRNDNYGYTF. CDR3 sequence (DNA): TGCGCCGGAGGGACAGGGCGTAACGATAACTATGGCTACACCTTC.

The V and J genes are TRBV28 and TRBJ1-5, with 7 bases that match TRBD1. The CDR3 sequence is 16 residues long. Germline CDR1 reads MDHEN; CDR2 reads SYDVKM. Unmatched junction bases numbered 8, after V lost 5 bases and J lost 1 base. CDR3 amino acids: CASSPHRGKSNQPQHF. The DNA for the CDR3 is TGTGCCAGCAGTCCTCACAGGGGCAAAAGCAATCAGCCCCAGCATTTT.

The chain recombines TRBV27 with TRBJ2-3; a possible D gene is TRBD1 (6 bases). The germline CDR1 and CDR2 sequences are MNHEY and SMNVEV (reference sequence). Trimming pared 3 bases from V and 4 bases from J, leaving 11 bases between. The CDR3 is 14 amino acids. Here the CDR3 DNA reads TGTGCCAGCAGTTTGTTGGGGGCGTCAGATACGCAGTATTTT. Its protein is CASSLLGASDTQYF.

The V and J genes are TRBV27 and TRBJ1-5; 8 bases fit TRBD1. Trimming took 5 bases from V and 7 from J; bases not matched to a gene: 4. The germline gives CDR1 MNHEY, CDR2 SMNVEV (reference sequence). This CDR3 region has 13 residues. The CDR3 region has the DNA TGTGCCAGCAGTACACAGGGGGAACAGCCCCAGCATTTT. Its translation is CASSTQGEQPQHF.

This clone was seen only a few times. V usage is TRBV28 and J usage is TRBJ2-7; no firm D call. Trimming removed 5 bases from V and 4 bases from J, with 6 bases in between. The length of the CDR3 is 11 residues. Germline-derived CDR1 and CDR2 are MDHEN and SYDVKM. The CDR3 reads CASSVQYEQYF. The CDR3 DNA reads as TGTGCCAGCAGTGTACAGTACGAGCAGTACTTC.

The chain combines TRBV5-1 with TRBJ1-1; no clear D gene. The CDR3 consists of 13 residues. CDR1 SGHRS and CDR2 YFSETQ come from the germline V gene. Between the trimmed V and J ends, which lost 2 bases and 3 bases, there was a span of 8 bases. Written as DNA, the CDR3 is TGCGCCAGCAGCTTTAGTCAGGACACTGAAGCTTTCTTT. Residues: CASSFSQDTEAFF.

The count of this clone is one. J is TRBJ1-1 and V is TRBV7-8; TRBD1 matches at 7 bases. V was pared by 5 bases and J by 11 bases, with 14 bases of the junction left unmatched. This CDR3 has 14 amino acids. Germline values: CDR1 SGHVS, CDR2 FQNEAQ. This chain's CDR3 is CASSMLDRPFGAFF. Written as DNA, the CDR3 is TGTGCCAGCAGCATGCTGGACAGGCCCTTTGGGGCTTTCTTT.

V and J are TRBV2 and TRBJ1-2; possible D gene TRBD1, 6 bases. From germline, CDR1 is SNHLY and CDR2 FYNNEI. V lost 6 bases and J lost 4, with 18 bases in between. The CDR3 sequence is 15 residues long. CDR3 coding DNA: TGTGCCAGCAGAAAGGACAGACTCGTTATCTATGGCTACACCTTC. Encoded protein: CASRKDRLVIYGYTF.

The V and J genes are TRBV30 and TRBJ1-1; D gene unclear. The V and J ends lost 1 base and 0 bases respectively, with 12 bases between them. Germline CDR1 GTSNPN, CDR2 SVGIG (reference sequence). The CDR3 is made up of 15 amino acids. The CDR3 nucleotides read TGTGCCTGGAGTGAGCTACCGCCTATGAACACTGAAGCTTTCTTT. Amino acids: CAWSELPPMNTEAFF.

A remark on this clone: Other DNA variants within this sample encode the same CDR3. V usage is TRBV9 and J usage is TRBJ1-1; D is possibly TRBD1 (6 bases). V lost 0 bases and J lost 3, with 6 bases in between. The germline gives CDR1 SGDLS, CDR2 YYNGEE. CDR3 length: 13 residues. In DNA, the CDR3 is TGTGCCAGCAGCGTAGCAGGGGACACTGAAGCTTTCTTT. This encodes CASSVAGDTEAFF.

The chain combines TRBV5-1 with TRBJ1-1; TRBD1 is a possible D gene (6 bases). The CDR3 spans 15 residues. Germline CDR1 reads SGHRS; CDR2 reads YFSETQ. Trimming removed 1 base at V and 5 bases at J, with 15 bases between. CDR3 coding DNA: TGCGCCAGCAGCTTGTTGGGACAAGGTTTGACTGAAGCTTTCTTT. It yields the protein CASSLLGQGLTEAFF.

This clone has just a few counts. This chain links TRBV5-6 with TRBJ2-1, with 12 bases fitting TRBD2. Germline-derived CDR1 and CDR2 are SGHDT and YYEEEE. The CDR3 consists of 17 residues. The junction had 8 bases not matched to a gene; V was cut back by 3 bases and J by 4 bases. In DNA, the CDR3 is TGTGCCAGCAGCTCCCTACTAGCGGGAGGAATTTACAATGAGCAGTTCTTC. Amino acids: CASSSLLAGGIYNEQFF.

Only a few counts were recorded for this clone. This rearrangement joins TRBV5-1 to TRBJ2-2; D is uncertain. The length of the CDR3 is 13 residues. Germline values: CDR1 SGHRS, CDR2 YFSETQ. Trimming took off 1 base at V and 7 bases at J, with 8 bases between the two ends. The CDR3 DNA is TGCGCCAGCAGCTTGCGGGTTGACGGGGAGCTGTTTTTT. As protein: CASSLRVDGELFF.

The chain joins TRBV28 to TRBJ2-1; 8 nucleotides line up with TRBD2. This CDR3 contains 14 residues. J lost 4 bases, V lost 3 bases, and 2 bases had no gene match. From germline, CDR1 is MDHEN and CDR2 SYDVKM. DNA for the CDR3: TGTGCCAGCAGTTTCGCTAGCGGGTACAATGAGCAGTTCTTC. Amino acid sequence: CASSFASGYNEQFF.

This clone has more than one count but fewer than ten. The chain has TRBV5-5 and TRBJ1-2, with TRBD1 identical over 10 bases. V lost 4 bases and J lost 2; bases outside the gene matches: 2. Germline CDR1 is SGHKS and CDR2 is YYEKEE (reference sequence). This CDR3 is 14 amino acids long. This CDR3 is CASSQGQGNYGYTF. DNA for the CDR3: TGTGCCAGCAGCCAGGGACAGGGGAACTATGGCTACACCTTC.

The rearrangement uses TRBV9 and TRBJ2-7; weak D call: TRBD2 (5 bases). This CDR3 region has 14 residues. Trimming removed 3 bases at V and 0 bases at J, with 10 bases between. Per the germline V gene, CDR1 is SGDLS and CDR2 is YYNGEE. CDR3 amino acids: CASSEAGSSYEQYF. The CDR3 DNA sequence: TGTGCCAGCAGCGAGGCGGGTAGCTCCTACGAGCAGTACTTC. The entire variable domain, with the rest obtained from reference TRBV9 and TRBJ2-7, is as follows: DSGVTQTPKHLITATGQRVTLRCSPRSGDLSVYWYQQSLDQGLQFLIQYYNGEERAKGNILERFSAQQFPDLHSELNLSSLELGDSALYFCASSEAGSSYEQYFGPGTRLTVT.

The rearrangement joins TRBV23-1 to TRBJ1-4, with D possibly TRBD1 on 5 matching bases. TRBV23-1 is reported as an ORF; its role is uncertain. Between the trimmed V and J ends, which lost 0 bases and 6 bases, there was a span of 14 bases. This CDR3 has 16 amino acids. The chain's CDR3 is CASSQSIAGPDEKLFF. In DNA form, the CDR3 reads TGCGCCAGCAGTCAATCGATCGCAGGGCCGGATGAAAAACTGTTTTTT.

The gene calls are TRBV5-1 and TRBJ2-2; 8 positions match TRBD1. The CDR3 loop spans 14 amino acids. V trimming: 6 bases; J trimming: 2 bases; junction bases outside the gene matches: 3. Per germline, CDR1 SGHRS and CDR2 YFSETQ. The CDR3 region has the DNA TGCGCCAGCACGGACAGGGCCAACACCGGGGAGCTGTTTTTT. This encodes CASTDRANTGELFF.

This CDR3 is CASSLPFPGGSGHGYTF. CDR3 coding DNA: TGTGCCAGCAGCCTCCCATTCCCGGGGGGTTCAGGACATGGCTACACCTTC. V and J are TRBV7-8 and TRBJ1-2; D is possibly TRBD1 (5 bases). V was cut by 5 bases and J by 6 bases, with 25 bases left in between. This CDR3 spans 17 amino acids. Germline V gene data show CDR1 as SGHVS and CDR2 as FQNEAQ.

The table lists this clone with a count of one. J is TRBJ2-1 and V is TRBV5-1; D might be TRBD1 or TRBD2, each matching 5 bases. The CDR3 sequence is 16 residues long. In germline, CDR1 is SGHRS, CDR2 YFSETQ. Trimming took off 4 bases at V and 2 bases at J, with 16 bases between the two ends. This CDR3 reads CASSLGTVGPYNEQFF. The CDR3 coding sequence is TGCGCCAGCAGCCTGGGGACGGTGGGGCCCTACAATGAGCAGTTCTTC.

This chain uses TRBV7-2 with TRBJ2-7, with TRBD1 identical over 9 bases. CDR3 length: 14 residues. V lost 6 bases and J lost 3; bases outside the gene matches: 6. Germline V gene data show CDR1 as SGHTA and CDR2 as FQGNSA. The CDR3 loop reads CASSYRTGDYEQYF. As DNA, the CDR3 is TGTGCCAGCAGTTACCGGACAGGGGACTACGAGCAGTACTTC.

The rearrangement links TRBV28 to TRBJ2-3, with 8 nucleotides matching TRBD2. In germline, CDR1 is MDHEN, CDR2 SYDVKM. V dropped 5 bases and J dropped 4; count of bases not matched to a gene: 14. The CDR3 spans 17 residues. CDR3 in amino acids: CASSLHLSGKPPDTQYF. CDR3 in DNA: TGTGCCAGCAGTCTCCACCTTAGCGGGAAGCCCCCAGATACGCAGTATTTT. The complete variable domain, with remaining parts taken from reference TRBV28 and TRBJ2-3, reads DVKVTQSSRYLVKRTGEKVFLECVQDMDHENMFWYRQDPGLGLRLIYFSYDVKMKEKGDIPEGYSVSREKKERFSLILESASTNQTSMYLCASSLHLSGKPPDTQYFGPGTRLTVL.